Following are 11 T cell receptor beta chains from one sample sequenced in a study of T-cell reconstitution after alpha-beta-depleted transplantation in children. The TCRbeta library incorporated unique molecular identifiers. TCRdb reanalysed the PCR reads using MiXCR and keeps one entry per CDR3 protein. The sample shows around 530,000 distinct CDR3 sequences, about 33% of them seen only once. Source: PBMCs from the stem cell graft donor, taken from the stem cell graft. The receptor source for this set is a human donor who donated a stem cell graft to a child with aplastic anemia.

This clonotype was seen more than once but under ten times. The chain has TRBV27 and TRBJ1-1; D perhaps matches TRBD1 (6 bases). V lost 1 base and J 3 bases, leaving 9 bases between the germline ends. The V gene's germline CDR1 is MNHEY and CDR2 SMNVEV (reference sequence). The CDR3 runs to 14 residues. CDR3: CASSLLGGDTEAFF. CDR3 in DNA: TGTGCCAGCAGTTTATTGGGGGGCGACACTGAAGCTTTCTTT.

The V and J genes are TRBV20-1 and TRBJ2-3; 8 bases agree with TRBD2. The CDR3 loop spans 15 amino acids. Germline lookup yields CDR1 DFQATT and CDR2 SNEGSKA (reference sequence). V was clipped by 6 bases and J by 2 bases; unmatched bases: 10. DNA for the CDR3: TGCAGTGCCATCAAACTAGCGGCTAACACAGATACGCAGTATTTT. Its protein product is CSAIKLAANTDTQYF.

V gene TRBV20-1 combines with J gene TRBJ2-3; TRBD2 is a possible D gene (6 bases). This CDR3 is built from 14 residues. Germline V gene data show CDR1 as DFQATT and CDR2 as SNEGSKA (reference sequence). Trimming stripped 4 bases from V and 0 bases from J, with 11 bases between. Written as DNA, the CDR3 is TGCAGTGCTATTCGCGGGGCTAGCACAGATACGCAGTATTTT. It translates to CSAIRGASTDTQYF.

This clonotype has only a few counts. This chain uses TRBV6-1 with TRBJ1-2, with D unclear. Trimming stripped 7 bases from V and 4 bases from J, with 13 bases between. Germline V gene sequence: CDR1 MNHNS, CDR2 SASEGT. The CDR3 length is 13 residues. CDR3 DNA sequence: TGTGCCAGCACCATAAACAGCGGCTATGGCTACACCTTC. Amino acid sequence: CASTINSGYGYTF.

This clonotype was counted only a few times. The gene calls are TRBV12-3 or TRBV12-4 and TRBJ2-1, with 10 bases fitting TRBD2. This CDR3 spans 15 amino acids. Germline trimming cut 5 bases from V and 6 bases from J; bases unmatched to any gene: 7. The CDR3 reads CASSRTSGRINEQFF. The CDR3 region has the DNA TGTGCCAGCAGTCGGACTAGCGGACGGATCAATGAGCAGTTCTTC.

This clonotype was counted a few times. This chain joins TRBV18 and TRBJ1-1, with D possibly being TRBD1 (6 bases). Germline CDR1 reads KGHSH; CDR2 reads LQKENI. This CDR3 contains 13 residues. Trimming stripped 8 bases from V and 5 bases from J, with 15 bases between. The CDR3 region is CASNQGGRTEAFF. CDR3 coding DNA: TGTGCCAGCAACCAAGGGGGGCGTACTGAAGCTTTCTTT.

This clonotype has more than one count but fewer than ten. J is TRBJ2-3 and V is TRBV12-3 or TRBV12-4; 12 nucleotides agree with TRBD2. Trimming removed 8 bases from V and 2 bases from J; junction bases left unmatched: 5. The length of the CDR3 is 15 residues. The CDR3 DNA is TGTGCCAGCTACCTAGCGGGAGGGCCCACAGATACGCAGTATTTT. It translates to CASYLAGGPTDTQYF.

The chain recombines TRBV28 with TRBJ2-1; D tentatively fits TRBD1 or TRBD2 (5 bases each). Gene TRBJ2-5 matches the end of the DNA better, so the J call may be wrong. Germline-derived CDR1 and CDR2 are MDHEN and SYDVKM. The CDR3 is 16 amino acids. CDR3 region: CASSLPGAPPGETQYF. The DNA of the CDR3 is TGTGCCAGCAGCCTCCCCGGGGCTCCTCCGGGAGAGACCCAGTACTTC.

This clonotype was seen a few times. The chain uses TRBV28 and TRBJ2-5; D remains ambiguous. The germline V gene has CDR1 MDHEN and CDR2 SYDVKM. This CDR3 is 12 amino acids long. V dropped 5 bases and J dropped 5 bases, with 9 bases sitting between them. This CDR3 reads CASSVSMETQYF. The CDR3 DNA reads TGTGCCAGCAGTGTTAGTATGGAGACCCAGTACTTC.

This clonotype was seen only a few times. The CDR3 nucleotides are TGTGCCACCAGTGATCCTAGCGGAGGGAACACCGGGGAGCTGTTTTTT. It is translated as CATSDPSGGNTGELFF. V gene TRBV24-1 combines with J gene TRBJ2-2; 7 positions match TRBD2. There are 16 residues in the CDR3. Losses at the gene ends were 3 bases for V and 1 base for J; bases not matched to a gene: 4. Per germline, CDR1 KGHDR and CDR2 SFDVKD.

The sample holds a few counts of this clonotype. V and J are TRBV4-3 and TRBJ2-7; D may be TRBD2 (6 bases). V shed 1 base and J shed 1 base, with 14 bases lying between them. CDR1 is LGHNA, CDR2 YSLEER, per germline. CDR3 size: 16 residues. As DNA, the CDR3 is TGCGCCAGCAGCCAAGGTTATAGCGGCTCTTCCTACGAGCAGTACTTC. This encodes CASSQGYSGSSYEQYF.